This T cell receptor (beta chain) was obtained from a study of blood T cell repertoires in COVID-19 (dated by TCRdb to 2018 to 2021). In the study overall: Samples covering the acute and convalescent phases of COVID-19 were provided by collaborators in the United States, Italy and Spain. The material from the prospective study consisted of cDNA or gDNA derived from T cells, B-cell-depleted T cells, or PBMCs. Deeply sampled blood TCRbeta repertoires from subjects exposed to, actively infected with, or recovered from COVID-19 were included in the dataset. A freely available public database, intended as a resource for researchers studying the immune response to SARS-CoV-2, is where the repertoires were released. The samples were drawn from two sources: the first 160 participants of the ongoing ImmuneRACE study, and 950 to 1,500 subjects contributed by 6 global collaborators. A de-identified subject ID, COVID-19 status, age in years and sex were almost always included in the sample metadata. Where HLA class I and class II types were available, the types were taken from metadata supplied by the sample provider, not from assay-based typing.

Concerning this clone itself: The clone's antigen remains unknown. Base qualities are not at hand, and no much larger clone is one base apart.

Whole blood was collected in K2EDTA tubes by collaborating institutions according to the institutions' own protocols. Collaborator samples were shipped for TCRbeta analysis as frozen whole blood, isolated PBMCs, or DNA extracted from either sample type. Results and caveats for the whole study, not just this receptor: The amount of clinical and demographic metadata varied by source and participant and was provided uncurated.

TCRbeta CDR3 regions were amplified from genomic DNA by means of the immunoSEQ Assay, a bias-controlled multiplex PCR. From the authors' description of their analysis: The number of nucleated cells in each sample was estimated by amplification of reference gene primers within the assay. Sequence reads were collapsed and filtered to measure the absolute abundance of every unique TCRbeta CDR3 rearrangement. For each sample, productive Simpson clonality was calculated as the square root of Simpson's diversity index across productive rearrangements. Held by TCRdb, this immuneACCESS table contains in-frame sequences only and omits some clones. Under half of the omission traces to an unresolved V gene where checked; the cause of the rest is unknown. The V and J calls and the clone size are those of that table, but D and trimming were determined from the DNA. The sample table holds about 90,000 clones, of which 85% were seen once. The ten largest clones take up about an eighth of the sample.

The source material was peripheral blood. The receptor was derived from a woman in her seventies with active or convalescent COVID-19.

The CDR3 loop reads CASTNAYEQYF. The DNA is TGTGCCAGCACCAATGCCTACGAGCAGTACTTC. The chain was built from TRBV28 and TRBJ2-7, with the D gene uncertain. The cysteine opens and the phenylalanine closes a CDR3 of 11 amino acids. CDR3 DNA is the only sequence kept; it has 33 bases, read in frame from the first base. CDR1 and CDR2, per the germline V gene, are MDHEN and SYDVKM. V and J lose 7 bases and 2 bases, and a span of 6 bases separates them.